A selection of T cell receptor beta chains follows, all from one sample in a study of vaccination and CD4 T cells after COVID-19. For these TCRs, the target antigens are not known. TCRdb recomputed calls from the PCR reads with MiXCR, one row per CDR3 protein. In the table there are 2,000 to 3,000 distinct CDR3 sequences, around a sixth of which are singletons. Source material: CD4+ T cells from blood, cultured in vitro. All receptors come from a human donor in good health. CDR3s include the opening cysteine and the closing phenylalanine or tryptophan. The order of the fields is D gene, clone size, J gene, V gene, CDR3 protein, CDR3 DNA. The D gene is left open where the match is weak. The size entry is marked missing in some rows and otherwise reads once, few, many or a size class.

d_gene: .; abundance: few; j_gene: TRBJ2-6; v_gene: TRBV7-8; CDR3aa: CASSPPRRFAGANVLTF; CDR3nt: TGTGCCAGCAGCCCTCCCAGGCGCTTTGCTGGGGCCAACGTCCTGACTTTC
d_gene: .; abundance: .; j_gene: TRBJ2-1; v_gene: TRBV11-3; CDR3aa: CASSSGAAVRNEQFF; CDR3nt: TGTGCCAGCAGCTCGGGGGCGGCAGTTCGCAATGAGCAGTTCTTC
d_gene: .; abundance: medium-sized; j_gene: TRBJ2-5; v_gene: TRBV24-1; CDR3aa: CATSDPGPQETQYF; CDR3nt: TGTGCCACCAGTGATCCCGGTCCTCAAGAGACCCAGTACTTC
d_gene: .; abundance: .; j_gene: TRBJ2-3; v_gene: TRBV2; CDR3aa: CASNLELLTDTQYF; CDR3nt: TGTGCCAGCAACTTGGAACTACTCACAGATACGCAGTATTTT
d_gene: .; abundance: few; j_gene: TRBJ2-3; v_gene: TRBV7-8; CDR3aa: CASSQRGDRRTDTQYF; CDR3nt: TGTGCCAGCAGCCAGCGGGGTGACAGGAGGACAGATACGCAGTATTTT
d_gene: .; abundance: .; j_gene: TRBJ2-3; v_gene: TRBV7-3; CDR3aa: CASSLGVSGNTDTQYF; CDR3nt: TGTGCCAGCAGCTTAGGTGTATCGGGGAACACAGATACGCAGTATTTT
d_gene: .; abundance: few; j_gene: TRBJ2-1; v_gene: TRBV20-1; CDR3aa: CSARRGLSNEQFF; CDR3nt: TGCAGTGCTAGGAGGGGACTTTCCAATGAGCAGTTCTTC
d_gene: .; abundance: once; j_gene: TRBJ1-4; v_gene: TRBV12-3/TRBV12-4; CDR3aa: CASSEGVAGEKLFF; CDR3nt: TGTGCCAGCAGTGAAGGGGTGGCGGGGGAAAAACTGTTTTTT
d_gene: TRBD1; abundance: few; j_gene: TRBJ1-5; v_gene: TRBV5-4; CDR3aa: CASSLDPGGQPQHF; CDR3nt: TGTGCCAGCAGCTTGGACCCAGGGGGACAGCCCCAGCATTTT
d_gene: .; abundance: medium-sized; j_gene: TRBJ2-5; v_gene: TRBV7-2; CDR3aa: CASSSAMGTQYF; CDR3nt: TGTGCCAGCAGCTCCGCCATGGGGACCCAGTACTTC
d_gene: .; abundance: few; j_gene: TRBJ2-3; v_gene: TRBV18; CDR3aa: CASSITVSSTDTQYF; CDR3nt: TGTGCCAGCTCAATTACAGTGTCTAGCACAGATACGCAGTATTTT
d_gene: .; abundance: few; j_gene: TRBJ2-6; v_gene: TRBV29-1; CDR3aa: CTRGAGANVLTF; CDR3nt: TGCACCAGGGGTGCTGGGGCCAACGTCCTGACTTTC
d_gene: .; abundance: few; j_gene: TRBJ2-3; v_gene: TRBV5-4; CDR3aa: CASRTGRSTDTQYF; CDR3nt: TGTGCCAGCAGAACGGGACGGAGCACAGATACGCAGTATTTT
d_gene: TRBD1; abundance: few; j_gene: TRBJ1-1; v_gene: TRBV2; CDR3aa: CASSLGQVNTEAFF; CDR3nt: TGTGCCAGCAGTTTGGGACAGGTAAACACTGAAGCTTTCTTT
d_gene: .; abundance: .; j_gene: TRBJ1-1; v_gene: TRBV7-2; CDR3aa: CASSSHQGLNTEAFF; CDR3nt: TGTGCCAGCAGCTCTCACCAGGGCCTAAACACTGAAGCTTTCTTT
d_gene: TRBD2; abundance: few; j_gene: TRBJ2-2; v_gene: TRBV2; CDR3aa: CASSLAGGRTGELFF; CDR3nt: TGTGCCAGCAGCCTAGCGGGGGGGCGGACCGGGGAGCTGTTTTTT
d_gene: TRBD1; abundance: few; j_gene: TRBJ1-4; v_gene: TRBV2; CDR3aa: CASNLRQGPNEKLFF; CDR3nt: TGTGCCAGCAACCTGAGACAGGGACCTAATGAAAAACTGTTTTTT
d_gene: TRBD1; abundance: few; j_gene: TRBJ2-3; v_gene: TRBV24-1; CDR3aa: CATSDFSGGKTDTQYF; CDR3nt: TGTGCCACCAGTGATTTTTCAGGGGGCAAGACGGATACGCAGTATTTT
d_gene: .; abundance: .; j_gene: TRBJ2-6; v_gene: TRBV20-1; CDR3aa: CSAIPGGSGVNVLTF; CDR3nt: TGCAGTGCTATACCCGGCGGTTCTGGGGTCAACGTCCTGACTTTC
d_gene: TRBD1; abundance: medium-sized; j_gene: TRBJ1-2; v_gene: TRBV27; CDR3aa: CASRFRQGAYGYTF; CDR3nt: TGTGCCAGCAGATTTAGACAGGGGGCATATGGCTACACCTTC
d_gene: .; abundance: medium-sized; j_gene: TRBJ1-5; v_gene: TRBV20-1; CDR3aa: CSARVIGRGKPQHF; CDR3nt: TGCAGTGCTAGAGTAATCGGCAGGGGTAAGCCCCAGCATTTT
d_gene: TRBD1; abundance: few; j_gene: TRBJ2-5; v_gene: TRBV20-1; CDR3aa: CSARPGQRETQYF; CDR3nt: TGCAGTGCTAGGCCGGGACAGCGAGAGACCCAGTACTTC
d_gene: TRBD2; abundance: .; j_gene: TRBJ2-2; v_gene: TRBV5-1; CDR3aa: CASSSASGGTGELFF; CDR3nt: TGCGCCAGCAGCTCAGCTAGCGGGGGGACCGGGGAGCTGTTTTTT
d_gene: TRBD1; abundance: medium-sized; j_gene: TRBJ1-2; v_gene: TRBV7-9; CDR3aa: CASSVTRDRGIYGYTF; CDR3nt: TGTGCCAGCAGCGTAACCCGGGACAGGGGAATCTATGGCTACACCTTC
d_gene: .; abundance: .; j_gene: TRBJ2-1; v_gene: TRBV24-1; CDR3aa: CATSDLGRGNEQFF; CDR3nt: TGTGCCACCAGTGATTTGGGGCGTGGAAATGAGCAGTTCTTC